This TCR beta chain was captured by sequencing in a study of blood T cell dynamics during melanoma immunotherapy. Indicated time point: pre-treatment baseline. Patients had no prior systemic cancer treatment, immunosuppressants or other active cancers. The method was immunoSEQ multiplex PCR; TCRdb's version includes in-frame clones alone and lacks a portion of them. The data hold several thousand clones, with around 90% observed a single time. The TCR was taken from a human donor with melanoma. This material consisted of blood, taken from a patient treated with checkpoint blockade.

CDR3 nucleotide sequence: TGTGCCAGCTCTCCGGACGGGAATAATTCACCCCTCCACTTT. As protein: CASSPDGNNSPLHF. This chain uses TRBV18 with TRBJ1-6, with D uncertain. Germline V lookup: CDR1 KGHSH, CDR2 LQKENI. Trimming stripped 6 bases from V and 5 bases from J, with 11 bases between. The CDR3 is 14 residues long.